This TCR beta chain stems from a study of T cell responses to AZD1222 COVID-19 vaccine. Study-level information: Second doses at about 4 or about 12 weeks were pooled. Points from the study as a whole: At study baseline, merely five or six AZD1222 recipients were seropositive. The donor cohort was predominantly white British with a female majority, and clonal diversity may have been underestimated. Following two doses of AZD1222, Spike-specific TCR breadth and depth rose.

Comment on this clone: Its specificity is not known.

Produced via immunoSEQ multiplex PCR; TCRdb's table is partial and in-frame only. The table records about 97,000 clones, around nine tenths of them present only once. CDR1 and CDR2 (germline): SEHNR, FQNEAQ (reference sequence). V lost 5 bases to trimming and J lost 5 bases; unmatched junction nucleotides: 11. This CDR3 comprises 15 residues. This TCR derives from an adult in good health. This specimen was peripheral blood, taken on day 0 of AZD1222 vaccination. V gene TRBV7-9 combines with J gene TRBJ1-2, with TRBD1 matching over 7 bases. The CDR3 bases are TGTGCCAGCAGCCCCAAATCGACAGGGCCATATGGCTACACCTTC. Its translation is CASSPKSTGPYGYTF.